The 8 T cell receptor beta chains listed next were all sequenced from one sample in a study of glioma-infiltrating T cells. The iRepertoire nested amplicon-rescue multiplex PCR amplified TCR alpha and beta CDR3s from RNA. TCRdb re-called the multiplex PCR reads with MiXCR, one entry per CDR3 protein. The sample has 150,000 to 200,000 distinct CDR3 sequences, 43% seen once. Sequences were obtained from glioma tissue, nonneoplastic brain tissue, or PBMCs (not recorded which). These receptors all stem from a human donor with low-grade glioma or glioblastoma, undergoing nonglioma brain surgery, or in good health (not recorded which).

V gene TRBV10-1 combines with J gene TRBJ2-7; 11 nucleotides align to TRBD2. The V gene end was trimmed by 2 bases and the J gene end by 5 bases; junction bases not matched to a gene: 5. Per the germline V gene, CDR1 is WNHNN and CDR2 is SYGVQD (reference sequence). The CDR3 has 15 residues. The CDR3 DNA reads as TGCGCCAGCAGTGAGGTAGCGGGAGGGCCGGACGAGCAGTACTTC. Translated, it gives CASSEVAGGPDEQYF.

This clonotype was counted at least ten times. The rearrangement uses TRBV11-2 and TRBJ2-1; weak D call: TRBD1 (6 bases). The V gene's germline CDR1 is SGHAT and CDR2 FQNNGV. V shed 5 bases and J shed 4 bases, with 12 bases lying between them. The CDR3 has 14 amino acids. The CDR3 region has the DNA TGTGCCAGCAGCCCCGGGACACAATACAATGAGCAGTTCTTC. Translating it yields CASSPGTQYNEQFF.

Comments on this clonotype: A read error is possible here, since a much larger clone lies one base away. The chain uses TRBV20-1 and TRBJ1-2; tentatively, D is TRBD1 (6 bases). Germline V CDR1 and CDR2: DFQATT, SNEGSKA (reference sequence). V lost 0 bases, J lost 3 bases, and 11 bases lay in between. The CDR3 runs 14 residues. In DNA form, the CDR3 reads TGCAGTGCTAGAGACCAGGGGAGGGACTATGGCTACACCTTC. Its protein product is CSARDQGRDYGYTF.

With respect to this clonotype: This may come from a read error, since a much larger clone is one base off. V and J are TRBV28 and TRBJ1-5; tentative D call: TRBD1 (6 bases). Germline CDR1 MDHEN, CDR2 SYDVKM. This CDR3 is 17 amino acids long. The chain's CDR3 is CARSFIRGSYSNQPQHF. DNA for the CDR3: TGTGCCAGAAGTTTTATTAGGGGGTCATATAGCAATCAGCCCCAGCATTTT.

This clonotype has a handful of counts. This chain uses TRBV19 with TRBJ2-7; 8 bases agree with TRBD2. The CDR3 covers 14 residues. CDR1 is LNHDA, CDR2 SQIVND, per germline (reference sequence). The V and J ends lost 3 bases and 3 bases, in that order; junction bases with no gene match: 4. The DNA for the CDR3 is TGTGCCAGTAGTATCCCGGGAGGGGGCTACGAGCAGTACTTC. Translating it yields CASSIPGGGYEQYF.

The sample holds many counts of this clonotype. The chain links TRBV6-1 to TRBJ2-1; 8 bases line up with TRBD2. CDR3 length: 14 amino acids. Germline values: CDR1 MNHNS, CDR2 SASEGT. V dropped 0 bases and J dropped 8; count of bases not matched to a gene: 3. The CDR3 DNA reads TGTGCCAGCAGTGAAGCGGGACTAGGTTATGAGCAGTTCTTC. Its translation: CASSEAGLGYEQFF.

This clonotype occurred a few times. CDR3 loop: CASSAGQSYEQYF. CDR3 in DNA: TGTGCCAGCAGCGCCGGACAGTCCTACGAGCAGTACTTC. The chain links TRBV7-9 to TRBJ2-7; D is possibly TRBD1 (6 bases). The V gene's germline CDR1 is SEHNR and CDR2 FQNEAQ (reference sequence). The CDR3 runs 13 residues. The ends were cut back, 5 bases at V and 1 base at J, with 9 bases in the middle.

V and J are TRBV2 and TRBJ2-7, with D perhaps TRBD1 or TRBD2 (6 bases each). CDR1 and CDR2 from the germline V gene are SNHLY and FYNNEI. The length of the CDR3 is 14 residues. The ends were cut back, 9 bases at V and 2 bases at J, with 17 bases in the middle. The DNA of the CDR3 is TGTGCCAGACAAGGGATGGGGGGCACCTACGAGCAGTACTTC. It is translated as CARQGMGGTYEQYF.